These T cell receptor beta chains were read from a single sample in a study of technical replicates of blood from a few donors. Data came from immunoSEQ multiplex PCR; TCRdb stores just in-frame clones and leaves some out. The data hold under 95,000 clones, with just under 95% observed a single time. Sequencing was performed on T cells isolated from PBMCs. Receptors were obtained from a human donor in good health. Both conserved end residues are part of each CDR3. The D gene is left open where the match is weak. Rows may omit the clone size; those that give it use once, few, many or a size class.

d_call clone_size j_call v_call cdr3_length cdr3_aa cdr3_nt
- once TRBJ2-5 TRBV7-9 15 CASSLVAQGQETQYF TGTGCCAGCAGCTTAGTAGCGCAGGGGCAAGAGACCCAGTACTTC
TRBD1 - TRBJ1-5 TRBV5-8 19 CASSLELGGTGGVDQPQHF TGTGCCAGCAGCTTGGAACTGGGGGGGACAGGGGGCGTTGATCAGCCCCAGCATTTT
TRBD1 few TRBJ1-1 TRBV5-4 15 CASRPGTGYGTEAFF TGTGCCAGCAGGCCCGGGACAGGGTATGGCACTGAAGCTTTCTTT
- - TRBJ1-2 TRBV10-3 11 CATDSNYGYTF TGTGCCACGGACAGTAACTATGGCTACACCTTC
TRBD1 - TRBJ1-4 TRBV4-1 16 CASSQEGGLRNEKLFF TGCGCCAGCAGCCAAGAAGGGGGCTTGAGGAATGAAAAACTGTTTTTT
- - TRBJ1-1 TRBV5-1 15 CASSFTPTANTEAFF TGCGCCAGCAGCTTCACCCCGACAGCGAACACTGAAGCTTTCTTT
TRBD1 - TRBJ1-2 TRBV19 17 CASNHYGTEGASYGYTF TGTGCCAGTAACCACTACGGGACAGAGGGGGCGAGCTATGGCTACACCTTC
TRBD2 once TRBJ2-3 TRBV19 16 CASSHGTSGSTDTQYF TGTGCCAGTAGTCACGGGACTAGCGGATCCACAGATACGCAGTATTTT
TRBD2 - TRBJ2-7 TRBV7-2 16 CASSPSGGTFSYEQYF TGTGCCAGCAGCCCTTCGGGGGGTACCTTCTCCTACGAGCAGTACTTC
TRBD1 - TRBJ1-2 TRBV27 15 CASSLSGRGAYGYTF TGTGCCAGCAGTTTATCGGGCAGGGGGGCCTATGGCTACACCTTC
TRBD1 - TRBJ2-7 TRBV2 19 CASSDNWWSGRDSPYEQYF TGTGCCAGCAGTGACAATTGGTGGTCCGGTCGGGACAGCCCTTACGAGCAGTACTTC
- - TRBJ1-2 TRBV9 15 CASSGHETGNYGYTF TGTGCCAGCAGCGGGCATGAGACAGGCAACTATGGCTACACCTTC
- - TRBJ1-1 TRBV29-1 13 CSVARLGRTEAFF TGCAGCGTTGCCAGGCTTGGTAGGACTGAAGCTTTCTTT
TRBD2 - TRBJ2-7 TRBV5-6 15 CASSPIGGGTREQYF TGTGCCAGCAGCCCAATAGGCGGGGGAACTCGGGAGCAGTACTTC
TRBD1 once TRBJ2-7 TRBV2 13 CASSPRDSYEQYF TGTGCCAGCAGCCCTAGGGACAGCTACGAGCAGTACTTC
TRBD1 once TRBJ1-1 TRBV19 15 CASSVTGGRNTEAFF TGTGCCAGTAGTGTAACAGGGGGGAGGAACACTGAAGCTTTCTTT
- - TRBJ2-7 TRBV7-2 16 CASSLVGGRMDYEQYF TGTGCCAGCAGCTTAGTAGGCGGGCGAATGGATTACGAGCAGTACTTC
- - TRBJ2-5 TRBV19 15 CASSEREAGQETQYF TGTGCCAGTAGCGAAAGAGAGGCTGGCCAAGAGACCCAGTACTTC
TRBD1 - TRBJ2-2 TRBV19 17 CATKGSGDSFRTGELFF TGTGCCACCAAAGGATCTGGGGACAGTTTTAGAACCGGGGAGCTGTTTTTT
- - TRBJ2-1 TRBV21-1 14 CASSPGLKHNEQFF TGTGCCAGCAGCCCAGGCCTCAAACACAATGAGCAGTTCTTC
TRBD1 - TRBJ1-5 TRBV6-5 14 CASSITGGGQPQHF TGTGCCAGCAGCATTACAGGGGGCGGACAGCCCCAGCATTTT
TRBD1 once TRBJ1-5 TRBV6-1 14 CASSRDRVNQPQHF TGTGCCAGCAGCAGGGACAGGGTCAATCAGCCCCAGCATTTT
- - TRBJ2-3 TRBV7-3 14 CASSLGRSADTQYF TGTGCCAGCAGCTTAGGCAGGTCGGCAGATACGCAGTATTTT
- - TRBJ2-3 TRBV29-1 13 CSDSTASTDTQYF TGCAGCGATTCGACAGCTAGCACAGATACGCAGTATTTT
TRBD2 - TRBJ2-1 TRBV5-4 15 CASSSPSGGGNEQFF TGTGCCAGCAGCTCCCCTAGCGGGGGGGGTAATGAGCAGTTCTTC
TRBD2 - TRBJ2-1 TRBV6-4 15 CASSAVAGDYNEQFF TGTGCCAGCAGTGCTGTAGCGGGAGACTACAATGAGCAGTTCTTC
TRBD1 - TRBJ1-2 TRBV27 14 CASSLRQGFYGYTF TGTGCCAGCAGTCTGCGACAGGGCTTCTATGGCTACACCTTC
TRBD2 - TRBJ2-1 TRBV15 15 CATSRVGGGRNEQFF TGTGCCACCAGCAGAGTTGGGGGGGGGAGGAATGAGCAGTTCTTC
- - TRBJ2-3 TRBV5-1 18 CASSFRPTQGASTDTQYF TGCGCCAGCAGCTTCCGGCCAACCCAGGGCGCTAGCACAGATACGCAGTATTTT
TRBD1 - TRBJ2-4 TRBV5-1 18 CASSEWNRGRIAKNIQYF TGCGCCAGCAGTGAATGGAACAGGGGGCGGATAGCCAAAAACATTCAGTACTTC
TRBD1 - TRBJ1-2 TRBV7-6 14 CASSLEQGVDGYTF TGTGCCAGCAGCTTAGAACAGGGGGTCGATGGCTACACCTTC
- - TRBJ2-2 TRBV5-1 14 CASSLWTSSGELFF TGCGCCAGCAGCTTGTGGACATCGTCCGGGGAGCTGTTTTTT
- - TRBJ1-2 TRBV10-2 13 CASSELRQYGYTF TGCGCCAGCAGTGAACTCCGACAGTATGGCTACACCTTC
TRBD1 few TRBJ2-7 TRBV2 13 CASSGQGPSEQYF TGTGCCAGCAGTGGACAGGGGCCCTCGGAGCAGTACTTC
TRBD2 - TRBJ2-3 TRBV27 16 CASRVSGLGIEDTQYF TGTGCCAGCAGGGTATCGGGACTAGGAATAGAAGATACGCAGTATTTT